This T cell receptor beta chain was documented in a study of T cell responses to AZD1222 COVID-19 vaccine. Whole-study context: Samples with a second dose at about 4 or about 12 weeks were pooled together.

Study-wide results and caveats: Donor demographics were predominantly white British with a female majority; clonal diversity may be underestimated. Spike was spanned by vaccine-associated CD4 TCRs, which were dominant at 160-218 and 743-854. Every sample of the repertoires postdated the peak T cell response.

Only in-frame clones appear in the TCRdb table, and some are missing; sequencing was by immunoSEQ multiplex PCR. The sample consists of 110,000 to 150,000 clones, approximately 94% of them appearing once. About this clone: As yet, its antigen is unknown.

The specimen comprised peripheral blood, sampled on day 0 of AZD1222 vaccination. The sequence came from an adult in good health.

CDR3 sequence (DNA): TGTGCCAGCAGTTGGAAGTATGCAGACTATGAAGCTTTCTTT. Its translation: CASSWKYADYEAFF. The chain recombines TRBV27 with TRBJ1-1; no clear D. Germline CDR1 and CDR2: MNHEY and SMNVEV (reference sequence). This CDR3 contains 14 residues. Trimming took off 4 bases at V and 7 bases at J, with 16 bases between the two ends.